This entry features one T cell receptor (beta chain) sequence. This CDR3 is built from 15 residues. Germline values: CDR1 LGHDT, CDR2 YNNKEL (reference sequence). V trimming: 4 bases; J trimming: 4 bases; junction bases outside the gene matches: 9. From the 5' RACE reads, TCRdb called clonotypes with MiXCR, one entry per CDR3 protein. The sample includes about 630,000 distinct CDR3 sequences, 12% of them seen just once. The data stem from a study of T cells after yellow fever vaccination. The chain links TRBV3-1 to TRBJ2-5; TRBD1 matches 7 bases. The origin of this receptor is a young man who received the YFV17D yellow fever vaccine. Sequencing was performed on PBMCs, taken on the day of the yellow fever booster vaccination. The CDR3 DNA reads TGTGCCAGCAGCCGAATAGGGGGCTCTCGAGAGACCCAGTACTTC. It specifies CASSRIGGSRETQYF.